This T cell receptor (beta chain) was captured by sequencing in a study of identical twins. Study findings and constraints: Monozygotic twin pairs showed more out-of-frame TCR alpha sharing than models estimated. Those out-of-frame alpha sequences shared by twins showed an excess of low generation probability.

V trimming: 4 bases; J trimming: 1 base; junction bases outside the gene matches: 6. This CDR3 contains 16 residues. CDR1 SGHTA and CDR2 FQGNSA come from the germline V gene. A universal primer binding site was introduced by template switching. The final cDNA contained unique molecular identifiers. From the 5' RACE reads, TCRdb called clonotypes with MiXCR, one entry per CDR3 protein. The sample lists around 370,000 distinct CDR3 sequences; around 9.7% were seen once. At least ten counts were recorded for this clonotype. The antigen is not known. This chain connects TRBV7-2 to TRBJ2-5, with 10 positions matching TRBD2. Material for sequencing was naive T cells sorted from blood. The clonotype comes from a woman aged 50 to 60 in good health. As DNA, the CDR3 is TGTGCCAGCAGCTCGAGAGCGGGAGGGCCCCAAGAGACCCAGTACTTC. Translation gives CASSSRAGGPQETQYF.